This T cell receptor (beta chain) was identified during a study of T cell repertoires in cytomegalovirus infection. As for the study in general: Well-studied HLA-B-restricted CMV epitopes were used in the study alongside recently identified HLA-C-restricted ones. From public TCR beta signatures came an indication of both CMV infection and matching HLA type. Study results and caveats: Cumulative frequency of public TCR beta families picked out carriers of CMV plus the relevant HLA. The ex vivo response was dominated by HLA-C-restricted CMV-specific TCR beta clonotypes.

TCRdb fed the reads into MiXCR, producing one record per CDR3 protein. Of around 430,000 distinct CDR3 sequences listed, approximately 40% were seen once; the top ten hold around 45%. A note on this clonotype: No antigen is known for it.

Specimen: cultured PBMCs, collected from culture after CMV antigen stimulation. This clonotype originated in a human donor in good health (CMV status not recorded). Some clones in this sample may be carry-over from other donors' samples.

The CDR3 DNA follows: TGTGCCACCAGCGCGGGCAGGCCCTACGAGCAGTACTTC. This codes for CATSAGRPYEQYF. The chain employs TRBV15 and TRBJ2-7; the D gene is possibly TRBD2 (5 bases). The CDR3 is 13 residues long. V lost 5 bases to trimming and J lost 2 bases, with 10 bases between them. Germline V gene data show CDR1 as LNHNV and CDR2 as YYDKDF (reference sequence).